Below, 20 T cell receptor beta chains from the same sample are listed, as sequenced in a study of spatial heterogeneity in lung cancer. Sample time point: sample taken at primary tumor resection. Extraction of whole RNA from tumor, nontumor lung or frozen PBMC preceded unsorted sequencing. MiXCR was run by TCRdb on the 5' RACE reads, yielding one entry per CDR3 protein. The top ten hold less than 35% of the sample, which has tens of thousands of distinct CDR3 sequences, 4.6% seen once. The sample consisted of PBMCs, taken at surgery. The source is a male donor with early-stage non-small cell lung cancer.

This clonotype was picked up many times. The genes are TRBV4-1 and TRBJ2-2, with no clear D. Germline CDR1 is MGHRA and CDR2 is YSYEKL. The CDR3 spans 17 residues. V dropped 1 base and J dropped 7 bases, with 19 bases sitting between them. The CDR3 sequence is CASSQASGHKRGGELFF. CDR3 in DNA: TGCGCCAGCAGCCAAGCATCGGGTCACAAGAGAGGCGGGGAGCTGTTTTTT.

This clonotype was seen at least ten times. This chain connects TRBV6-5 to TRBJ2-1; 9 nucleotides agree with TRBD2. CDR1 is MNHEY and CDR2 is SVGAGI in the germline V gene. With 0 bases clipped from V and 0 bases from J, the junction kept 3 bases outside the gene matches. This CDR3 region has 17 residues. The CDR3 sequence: CASSYSTSGSSYNEQFF. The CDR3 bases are TGTGCCAGCAGTTACTCGACTAGCGGTAGCTCCTACAATGAGCAGTTCTTC.

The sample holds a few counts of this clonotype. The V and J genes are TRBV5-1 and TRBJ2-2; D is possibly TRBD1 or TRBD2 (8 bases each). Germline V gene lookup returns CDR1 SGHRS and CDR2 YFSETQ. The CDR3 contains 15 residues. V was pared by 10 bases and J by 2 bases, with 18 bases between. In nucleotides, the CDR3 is TGCGCCGGGAGACAGGGGACTAGTAACACCGGGGAGCTGTTTTTT. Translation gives CAGRQGTSNTGELFF.

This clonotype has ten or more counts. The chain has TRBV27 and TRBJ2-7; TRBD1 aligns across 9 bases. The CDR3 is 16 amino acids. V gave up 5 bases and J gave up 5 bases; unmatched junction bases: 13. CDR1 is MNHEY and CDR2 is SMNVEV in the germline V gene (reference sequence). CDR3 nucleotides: TGTGCCAGCAGTCCTGTTCGGGACAGGGTACGAAACGAGCAGTACTTC. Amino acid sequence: CASSPVRDRVRNEQYF.

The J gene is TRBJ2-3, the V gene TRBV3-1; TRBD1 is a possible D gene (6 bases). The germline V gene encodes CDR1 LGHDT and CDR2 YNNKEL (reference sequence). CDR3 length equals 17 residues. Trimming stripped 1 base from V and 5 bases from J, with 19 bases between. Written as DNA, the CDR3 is TGTGCCAGCAGCCAAGTTGTAAAAGGGGACACGAGAGATACGCAGTATTTT. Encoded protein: CASSQVVKGDTRDTQYF.

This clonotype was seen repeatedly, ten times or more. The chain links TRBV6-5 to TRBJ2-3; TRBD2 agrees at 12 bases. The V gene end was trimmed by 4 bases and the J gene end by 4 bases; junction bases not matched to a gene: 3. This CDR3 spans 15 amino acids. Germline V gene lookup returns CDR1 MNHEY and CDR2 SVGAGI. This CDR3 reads CASSFRTSGADTQYF. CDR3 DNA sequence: TGTGCCAGCAGTTTTCGGACTAGCGGGGCAGATACGCAGTATTTT.

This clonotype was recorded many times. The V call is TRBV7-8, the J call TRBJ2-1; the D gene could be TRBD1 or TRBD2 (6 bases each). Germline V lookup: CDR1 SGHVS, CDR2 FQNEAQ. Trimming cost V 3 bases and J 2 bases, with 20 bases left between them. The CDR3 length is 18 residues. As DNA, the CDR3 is TGTGCCAGCAGCTTGGGGTCTAGGGGGGCTCCTACCTACAATGAGCAGTTCTTC. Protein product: CASSLGSRGAPTYNEQFF.

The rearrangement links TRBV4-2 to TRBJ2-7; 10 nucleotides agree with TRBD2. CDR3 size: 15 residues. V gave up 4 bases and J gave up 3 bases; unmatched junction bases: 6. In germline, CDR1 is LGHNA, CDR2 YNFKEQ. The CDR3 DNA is TGTGCCAGCAGCCCCTCTAAGCGGGAGGGCTACGAGCAGTACTTC. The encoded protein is CASSPSKREGYEQYF.

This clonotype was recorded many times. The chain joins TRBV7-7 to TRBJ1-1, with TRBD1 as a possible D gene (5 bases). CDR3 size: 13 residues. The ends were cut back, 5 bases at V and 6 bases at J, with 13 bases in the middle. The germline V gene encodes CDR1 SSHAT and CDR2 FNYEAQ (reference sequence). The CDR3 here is CASSAGQGAEAFF. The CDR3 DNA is TGTGCCAGCAGCGCCGGGCAGGGTGCTGAAGCTTTCTTT.

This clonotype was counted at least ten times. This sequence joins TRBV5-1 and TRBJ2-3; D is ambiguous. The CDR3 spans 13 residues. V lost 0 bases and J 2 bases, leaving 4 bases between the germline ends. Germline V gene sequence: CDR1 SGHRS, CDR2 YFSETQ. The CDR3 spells CASSLDFTDTQYF. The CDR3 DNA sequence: TGCGCCAGCAGCTTGGACTTCACAGATACGCAGTATTTT.

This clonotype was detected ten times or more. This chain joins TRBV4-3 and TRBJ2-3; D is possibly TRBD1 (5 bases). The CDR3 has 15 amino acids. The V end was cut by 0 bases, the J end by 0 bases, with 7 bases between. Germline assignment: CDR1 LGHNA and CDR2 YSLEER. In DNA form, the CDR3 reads TGCGCCAGCAGCCAAGAAGGGGATAGCACAGATACGCAGTATTTT. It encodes CASSQEGDSTDTQYF.

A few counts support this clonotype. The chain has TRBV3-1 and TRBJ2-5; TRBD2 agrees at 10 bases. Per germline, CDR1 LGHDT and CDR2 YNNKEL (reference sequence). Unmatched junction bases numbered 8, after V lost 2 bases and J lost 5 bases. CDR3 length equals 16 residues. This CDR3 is CASSQTAAGGRETQYF. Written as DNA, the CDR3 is TGTGCCAGCAGCCAAACCGCAGCGGGAGGGCGGGAGACCCAGTACTTC.

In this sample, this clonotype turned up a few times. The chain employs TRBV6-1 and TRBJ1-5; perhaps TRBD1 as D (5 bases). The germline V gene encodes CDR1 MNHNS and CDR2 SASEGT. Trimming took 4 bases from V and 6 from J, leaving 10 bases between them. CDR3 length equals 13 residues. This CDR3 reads CASSGRAGQPQHF. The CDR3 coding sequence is TGTGCCAGCAGTGGCAGGGCTGGTCAGCCCCAGCATTTT.

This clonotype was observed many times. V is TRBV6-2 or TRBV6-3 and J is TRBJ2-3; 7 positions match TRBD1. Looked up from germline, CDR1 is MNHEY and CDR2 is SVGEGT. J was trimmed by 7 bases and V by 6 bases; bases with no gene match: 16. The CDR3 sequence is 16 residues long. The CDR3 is CASRPGTDPTHHTQYF. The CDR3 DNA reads TGTGCCAGCAGGCCCGGGACAGACCCCACACACCATACGCAGTATTTT.

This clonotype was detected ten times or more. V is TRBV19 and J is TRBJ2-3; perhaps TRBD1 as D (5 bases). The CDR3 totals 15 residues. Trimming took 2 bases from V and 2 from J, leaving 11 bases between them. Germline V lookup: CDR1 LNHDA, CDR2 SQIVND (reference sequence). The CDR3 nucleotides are TGTGCCAGTAGTATAAGGGGCCGTTACACAGATACGCAGTATTTT. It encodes CASSIRGRYTDTQYF. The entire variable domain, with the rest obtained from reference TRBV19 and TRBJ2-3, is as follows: DGGITQSPKYLFRKEGQNVTLSCEQNLNHDAMYWYRQDPGQGLRLIYYSQIVNDFQKGDIAEGYSVSREKKESFPLTVTSAQKNPTAFYLCASSIRGRYTDTQYFGPGTRLTVL.

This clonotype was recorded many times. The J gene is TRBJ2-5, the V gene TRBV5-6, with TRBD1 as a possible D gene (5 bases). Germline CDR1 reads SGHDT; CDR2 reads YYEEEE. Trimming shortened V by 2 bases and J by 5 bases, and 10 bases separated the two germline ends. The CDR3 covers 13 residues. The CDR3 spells CASSLIRAETQYF. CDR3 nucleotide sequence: TGTGCCAGCAGCTTAATCAGGGCGGAGACCCAGTACTTC.

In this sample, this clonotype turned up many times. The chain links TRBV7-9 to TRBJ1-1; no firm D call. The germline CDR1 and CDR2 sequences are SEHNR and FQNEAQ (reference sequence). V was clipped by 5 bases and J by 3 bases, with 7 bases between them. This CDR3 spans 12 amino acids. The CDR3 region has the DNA TGTGCCAGCAGCCCTGGGTACACTGAAGCTTTCTTT. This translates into CASSPGYTEAFF.

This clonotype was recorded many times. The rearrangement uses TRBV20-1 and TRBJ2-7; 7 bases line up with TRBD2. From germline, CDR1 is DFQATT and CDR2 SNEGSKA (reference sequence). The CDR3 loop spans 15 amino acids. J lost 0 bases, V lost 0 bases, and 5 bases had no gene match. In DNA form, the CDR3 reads TGCAGTGCTAGAGAAGCGGGGCAGAGCTCCTACGAGCAGTACTTC. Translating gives CSAREAGQSSYEQYF.

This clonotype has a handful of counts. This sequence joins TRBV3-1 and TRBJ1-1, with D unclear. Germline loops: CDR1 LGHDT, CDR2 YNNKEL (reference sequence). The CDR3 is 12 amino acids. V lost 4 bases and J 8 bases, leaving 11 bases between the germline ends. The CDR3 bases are TGTGCCAGCAGCCCGACGACCCAAGAAGCTTTCTTT. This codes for CASSPTTQEAFF.

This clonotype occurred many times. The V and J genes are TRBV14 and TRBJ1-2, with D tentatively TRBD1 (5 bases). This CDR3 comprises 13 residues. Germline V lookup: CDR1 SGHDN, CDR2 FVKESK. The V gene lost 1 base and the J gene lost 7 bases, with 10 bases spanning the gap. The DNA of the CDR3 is TGTGCCAGCAGCCAAGCGGGGACTTCTGGCTACACCTTC. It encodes CASSQAGTSGYTF.